Many counts were recorded for the clone carrying this T cell receptor beta chain. Per germline, CDR1 DFQATT and CDR2 SNEGSKA (reference sequence). V was pared by 6 bases and J by 6 bases, with 21 bases between. The CDR3 runs to 15 residues. This sample stems from a study of T cells in Graves' hyperthyroidism and ophthalmopathy. Authors of the study amplified TCR beta CDR3 regions from RNA transcripts. In the first-round RT-PCR of the TCR CDR3, the HTBI primer set was used. TCRdb re-called the multiplex PCR reads with MiXCR, one entry per CDR3 protein. The table lists 350,000 to 450,000 distinct CDR3 sequences, about 14% of them singletons.

The clonotype comes from a man aged 45-60 years with Graves' ophthalmopathy. The chain employs TRBV20-1 and TRBJ2-1, with D possibly called TRBD1 or TRBD2 (6 bases each). Sequencing was carried out using blood. CDR3 region: CSAIDTGGPLNEQFF. CDR3 bases: TGCAGTGCAATTGATACCGGGGGCCCCCTCAATGAGCAGTTCTTC.